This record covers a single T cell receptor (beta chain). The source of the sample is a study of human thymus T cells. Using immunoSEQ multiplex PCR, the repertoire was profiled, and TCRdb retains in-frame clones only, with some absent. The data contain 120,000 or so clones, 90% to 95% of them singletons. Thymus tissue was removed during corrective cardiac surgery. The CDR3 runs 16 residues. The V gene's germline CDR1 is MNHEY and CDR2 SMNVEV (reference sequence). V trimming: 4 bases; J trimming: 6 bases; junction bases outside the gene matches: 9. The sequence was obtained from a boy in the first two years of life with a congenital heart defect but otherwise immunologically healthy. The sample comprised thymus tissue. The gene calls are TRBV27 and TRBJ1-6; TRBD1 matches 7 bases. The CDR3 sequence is CASSSPQGGTNSPLHF. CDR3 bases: TGTGCCAGCAGTTCTCCCCAGGGGGGTACTAATTCACCCCTCCACTTT.